The 10 T cell receptor beta chains below all came from one sample that was sequenced in a study of T cell repertoires in ileal Crohn's disease. Assay: immunoSEQ multiplex PCR; the TCRdb copy retains only in-frame clones and omits some. The sample holds about 5,000 clones, roughly 80% seen once. Input material: ileal tissue. Every receptor here comes from an adult with Crohn's disease.

The chain links TRBV6-4 to TRBJ2-2; D is undetermined. Germline V gene lookup returns CDR1 MRHNA and CDR2 SNTAGT. Deletions cut 6 bases from V and 3 bases from J, with 8 bases between. This CDR3 is built from 13 residues. For the CDR3, the DNA is TGTGCCAGCAGAGCTGAGTACACCGGGGAGCTGTTTTTT. Translated: CASRAEYTGELFF.

The V gene is TRBV5-6, the J gene TRBJ2-5; a weak D match, TRBD1 (6 bases). The V end lost 0 bases, the J end lost 2 bases, and 8 bases lay between the germline ends. The CDR3 is made up of 14 amino acids. CDR1 is SGHDT, CDR2 YYEEEE, per germline. The CDR3 loop is CASSLGQGQETQYF. The CDR3 nucleotides read TGTGCCAGCAGCTTGGGGCAGGGGCAAGAGACCCAGTACTTC.

This clone was seen only a few times. The CDR3 loop is CASSLAARRVSETQYF. The CDR3 DNA is TGTGCCAGCAGCTTAGCCGCTAGGAGGGTGTCAGAGACCCAGTACTTC. The rearrangement links TRBV7-6 to TRBJ2-5; D might be TRBD2 (6 bases). V lost 0 bases and J lost 4, with 15 bases in between. Germline values: CDR1 SGHVS, CDR2 FNYEAQ. The CDR3 consists of 16 residues.

V and J are TRBV27 and TRBJ2-1; 8 nucleotides match TRBD1. This CDR3 is built from 17 residues. J gave up 4 bases and V 6 bases, and 14 bases lay outside the gene matches. Germline CDR1 is MNHEY and CDR2 is SMNVEV (reference sequence). The CDR3 DNA is TGTGCCAGCAGACCCGGGAGTCCAGGGGGCTTTTACAATGAGCAGTTCTTC. It encodes CASRPGSPGGFYNEQFF.

The chain recombines TRBV6-5 with TRBJ1-6; TRBD1 matches at 10 bases. V lost 3 bases and J lost 7; bases outside the gene matches: 3. The CDR3 contains 15 residues. CDR1 is MNHEY, CDR2 SVGAGI, per germline. The DNA for the CDR3 is TGTGCCAGCAGTTATAGGGACAGGGGAAATTCACCCCTCCACTTT. This encodes CASSYRDRGNSPLHF.

This chain connects TRBV7-2 to TRBJ1-5; D ambiguous. The CDR3 runs to 17 residues. Trimming cost V 2 bases and J 0 bases, with 14 bases left between them. Per the germline V gene, CDR1 is SGHTA and CDR2 is FQGNSA. This CDR3 reads CASSLRGRLYSNQPQHF. CDR3 nucleotides: TGTGCCAGCAGCTTACGAGGCAGACTGTATAGCAATCAGCCCCAGCATTTT.

V usage is TRBV5-4 and J usage is TRBJ2-3, with D possibly being TRBD2 (5 bases). This CDR3 comprises 15 residues. Deletions cut 3 bases from V and 0 bases from J, with 11 bases between. Germline assignment: CDR1 SGHNT and CDR2 YYREEE (reference sequence). The CDR3 protein is CASSSRTGSTDTQYF. The CDR3 coding sequence is TGTGCCAGCAGCTCCCGGACGGGGAGCACAGATACGCAGTATTTT.

J is TRBJ1-6 and V is TRBV18; D remains unclear. CDR3 length equals 14 residues. The germline V gene encodes CDR1 KGHSH and CDR2 LQKENI. V lost 1 base and J 6 bases, leaving 7 bases between the germline ends. In DNA, the CDR3 is TGTGCCAGCTCACCACTGTCCGGTAATTCACCCCTCCACTTT. Translation: CASSPLSGNSPLHF.

In its sample, this clone was seen once. This chain joins TRBV7-3 and TRBJ2-5; tentative D call: TRBD2 (6 bases). This CDR3 has 14 residues. V was cut by 4 bases and J by 3 bases, with 12 bases left in between. Germline V gene lookup returns CDR1 SGHTA and CDR2 FQGTGA. The CDR3 is CASSSTGGKETQYF. In DNA, the CDR3 is TGTGCCAGCAGCTCCACGGGCGGGAAAGAGACCCAGTACTTC.

The rearrangement joins TRBV28 to TRBJ2-3; 7 bases are shared with TRBD1. Trimming removed 6 bases from V and 2 bases from J; junction bases left unmatched: 5. There are 14 residues in the CDR3. The germline gives CDR1 MDHEN, CDR2 SYDVKM. DNA for the CDR3: TGTGCCAGCAGACCGGGACAGAACACAGATACGCAGTATTTT. The encoded protein is CASRPGQNTDTQYF.